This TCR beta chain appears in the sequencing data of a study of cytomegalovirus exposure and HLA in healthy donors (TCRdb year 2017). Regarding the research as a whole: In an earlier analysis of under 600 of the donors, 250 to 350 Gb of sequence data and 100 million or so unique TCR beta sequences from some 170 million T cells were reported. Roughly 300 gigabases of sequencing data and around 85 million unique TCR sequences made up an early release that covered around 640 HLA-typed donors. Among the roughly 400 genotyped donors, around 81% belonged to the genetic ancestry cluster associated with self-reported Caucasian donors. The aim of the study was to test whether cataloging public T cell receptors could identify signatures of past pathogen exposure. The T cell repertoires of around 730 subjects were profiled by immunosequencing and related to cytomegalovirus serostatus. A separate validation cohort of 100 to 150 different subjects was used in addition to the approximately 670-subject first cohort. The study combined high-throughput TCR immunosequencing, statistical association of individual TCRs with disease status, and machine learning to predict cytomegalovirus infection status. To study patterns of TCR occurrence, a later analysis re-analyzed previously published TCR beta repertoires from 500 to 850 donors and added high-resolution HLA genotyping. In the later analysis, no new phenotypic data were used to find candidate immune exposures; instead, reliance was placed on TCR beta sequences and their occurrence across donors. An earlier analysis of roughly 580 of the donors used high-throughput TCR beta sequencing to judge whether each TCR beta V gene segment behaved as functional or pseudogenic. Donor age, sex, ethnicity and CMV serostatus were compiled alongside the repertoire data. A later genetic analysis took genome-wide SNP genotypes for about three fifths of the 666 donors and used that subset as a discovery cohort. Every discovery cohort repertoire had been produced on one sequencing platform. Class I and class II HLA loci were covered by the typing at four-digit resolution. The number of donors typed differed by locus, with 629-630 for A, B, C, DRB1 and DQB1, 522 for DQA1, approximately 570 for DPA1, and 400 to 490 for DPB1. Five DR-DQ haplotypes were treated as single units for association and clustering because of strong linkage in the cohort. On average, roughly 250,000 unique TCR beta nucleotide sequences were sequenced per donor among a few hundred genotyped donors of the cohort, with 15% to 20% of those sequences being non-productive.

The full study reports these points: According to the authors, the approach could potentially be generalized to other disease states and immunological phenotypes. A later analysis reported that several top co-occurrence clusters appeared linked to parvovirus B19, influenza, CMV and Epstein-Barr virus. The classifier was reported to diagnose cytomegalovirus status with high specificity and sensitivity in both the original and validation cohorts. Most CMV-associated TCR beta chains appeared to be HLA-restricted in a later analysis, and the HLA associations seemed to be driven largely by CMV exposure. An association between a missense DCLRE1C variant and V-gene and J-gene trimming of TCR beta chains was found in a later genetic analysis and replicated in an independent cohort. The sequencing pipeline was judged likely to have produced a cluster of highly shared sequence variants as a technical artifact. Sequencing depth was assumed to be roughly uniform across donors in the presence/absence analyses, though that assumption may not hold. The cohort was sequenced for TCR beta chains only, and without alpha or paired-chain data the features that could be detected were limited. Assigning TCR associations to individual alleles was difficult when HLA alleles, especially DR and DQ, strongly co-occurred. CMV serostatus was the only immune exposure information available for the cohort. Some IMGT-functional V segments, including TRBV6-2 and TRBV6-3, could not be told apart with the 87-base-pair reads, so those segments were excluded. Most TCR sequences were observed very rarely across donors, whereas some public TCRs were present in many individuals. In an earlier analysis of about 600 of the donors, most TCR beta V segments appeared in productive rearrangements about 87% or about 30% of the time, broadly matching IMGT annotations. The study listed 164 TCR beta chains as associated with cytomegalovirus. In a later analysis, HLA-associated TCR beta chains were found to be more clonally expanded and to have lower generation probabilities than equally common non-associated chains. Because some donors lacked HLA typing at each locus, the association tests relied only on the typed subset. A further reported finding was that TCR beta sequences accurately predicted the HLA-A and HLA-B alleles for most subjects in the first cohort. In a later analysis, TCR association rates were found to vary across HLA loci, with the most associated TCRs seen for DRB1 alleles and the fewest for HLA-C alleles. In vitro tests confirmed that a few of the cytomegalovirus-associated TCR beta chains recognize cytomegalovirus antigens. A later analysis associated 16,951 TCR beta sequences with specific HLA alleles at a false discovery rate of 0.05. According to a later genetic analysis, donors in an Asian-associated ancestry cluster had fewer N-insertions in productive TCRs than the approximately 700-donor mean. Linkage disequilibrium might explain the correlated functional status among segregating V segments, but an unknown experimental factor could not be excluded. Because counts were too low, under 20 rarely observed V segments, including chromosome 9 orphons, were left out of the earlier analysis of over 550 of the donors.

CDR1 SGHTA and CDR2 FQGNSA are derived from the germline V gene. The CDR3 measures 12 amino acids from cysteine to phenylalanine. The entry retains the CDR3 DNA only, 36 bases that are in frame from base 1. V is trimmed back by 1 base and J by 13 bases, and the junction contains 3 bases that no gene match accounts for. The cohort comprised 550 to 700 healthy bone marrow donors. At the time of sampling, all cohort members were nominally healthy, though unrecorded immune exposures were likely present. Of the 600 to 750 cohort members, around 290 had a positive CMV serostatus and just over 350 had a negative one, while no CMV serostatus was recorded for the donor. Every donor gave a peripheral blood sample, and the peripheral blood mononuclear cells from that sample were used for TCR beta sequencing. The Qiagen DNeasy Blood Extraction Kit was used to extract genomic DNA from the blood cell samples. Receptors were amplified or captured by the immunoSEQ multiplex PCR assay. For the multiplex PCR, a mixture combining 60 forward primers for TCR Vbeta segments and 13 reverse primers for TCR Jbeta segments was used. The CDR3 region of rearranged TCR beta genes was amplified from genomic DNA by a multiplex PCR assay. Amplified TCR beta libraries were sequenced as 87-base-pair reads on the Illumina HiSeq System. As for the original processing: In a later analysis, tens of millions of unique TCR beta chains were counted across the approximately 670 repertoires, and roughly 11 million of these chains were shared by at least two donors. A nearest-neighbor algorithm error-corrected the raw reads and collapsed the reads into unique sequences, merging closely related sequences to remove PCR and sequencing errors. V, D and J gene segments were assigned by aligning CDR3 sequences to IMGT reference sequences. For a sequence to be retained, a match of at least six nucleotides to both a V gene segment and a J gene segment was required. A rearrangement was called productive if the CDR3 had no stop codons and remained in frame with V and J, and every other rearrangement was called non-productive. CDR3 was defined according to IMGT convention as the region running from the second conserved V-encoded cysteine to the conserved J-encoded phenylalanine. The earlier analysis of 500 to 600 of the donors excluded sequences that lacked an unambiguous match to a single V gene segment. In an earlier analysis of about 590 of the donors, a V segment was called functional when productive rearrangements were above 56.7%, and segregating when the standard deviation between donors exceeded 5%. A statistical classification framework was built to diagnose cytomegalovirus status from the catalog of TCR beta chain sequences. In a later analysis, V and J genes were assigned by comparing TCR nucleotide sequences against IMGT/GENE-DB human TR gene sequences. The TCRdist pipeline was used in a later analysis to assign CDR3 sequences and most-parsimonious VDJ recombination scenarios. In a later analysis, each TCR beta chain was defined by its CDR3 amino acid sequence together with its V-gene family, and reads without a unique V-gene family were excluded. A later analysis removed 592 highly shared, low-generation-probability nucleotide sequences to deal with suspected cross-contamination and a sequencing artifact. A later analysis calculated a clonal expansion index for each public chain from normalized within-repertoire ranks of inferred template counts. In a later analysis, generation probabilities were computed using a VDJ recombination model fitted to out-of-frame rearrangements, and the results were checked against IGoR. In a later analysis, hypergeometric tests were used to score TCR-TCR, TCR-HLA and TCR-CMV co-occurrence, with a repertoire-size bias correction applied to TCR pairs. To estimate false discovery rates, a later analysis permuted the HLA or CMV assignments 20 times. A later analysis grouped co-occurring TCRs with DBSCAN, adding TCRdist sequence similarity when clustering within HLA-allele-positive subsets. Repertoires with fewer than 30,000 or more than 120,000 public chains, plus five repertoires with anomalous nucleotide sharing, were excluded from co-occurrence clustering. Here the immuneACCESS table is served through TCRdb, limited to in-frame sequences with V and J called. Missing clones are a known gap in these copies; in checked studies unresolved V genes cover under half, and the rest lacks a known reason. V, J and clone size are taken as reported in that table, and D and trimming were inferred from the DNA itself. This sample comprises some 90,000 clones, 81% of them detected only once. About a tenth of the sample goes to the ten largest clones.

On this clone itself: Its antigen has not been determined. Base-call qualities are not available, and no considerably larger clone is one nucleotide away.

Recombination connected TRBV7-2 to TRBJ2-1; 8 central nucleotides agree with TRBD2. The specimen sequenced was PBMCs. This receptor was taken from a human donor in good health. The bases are TGTGCCAGCAGCTTAGAGGCGGGGGGCCAGTTCTTC. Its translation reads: CASSLEAGGQFF. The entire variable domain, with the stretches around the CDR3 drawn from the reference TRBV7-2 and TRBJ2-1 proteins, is GAGVSQSPSNKVTEKGKDVELRCDPISGHTALYWYRQSLGQGLEFLIYFQGNSAPDKSGLPSDRFSAERTGGSVSTLTIQRTQQEDSAVYLCASSLEAGGQFFGPGTRLTVL.